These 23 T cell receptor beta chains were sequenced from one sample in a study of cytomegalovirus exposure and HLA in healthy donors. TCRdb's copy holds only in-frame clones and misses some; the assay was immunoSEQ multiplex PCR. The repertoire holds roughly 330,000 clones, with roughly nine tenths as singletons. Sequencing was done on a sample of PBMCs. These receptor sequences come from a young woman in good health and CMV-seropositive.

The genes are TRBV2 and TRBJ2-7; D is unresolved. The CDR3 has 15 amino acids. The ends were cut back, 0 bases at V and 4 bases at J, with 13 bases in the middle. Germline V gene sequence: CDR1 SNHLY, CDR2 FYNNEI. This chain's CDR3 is CASSEAPDPNYEQYF. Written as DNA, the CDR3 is TGTGCCAGCAGTGAAGCCCCGGACCCTAATTACGAGCAGTACTTC.

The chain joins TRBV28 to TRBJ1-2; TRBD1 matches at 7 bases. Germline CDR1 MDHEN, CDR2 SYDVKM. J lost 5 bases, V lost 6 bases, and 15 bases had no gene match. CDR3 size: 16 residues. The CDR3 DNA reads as TGTGCCAGCAGGCCCCCCGGGACAGTCTCGTGGTATGGCTACACCTTC. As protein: CASRPPGTVSWYGYTF.

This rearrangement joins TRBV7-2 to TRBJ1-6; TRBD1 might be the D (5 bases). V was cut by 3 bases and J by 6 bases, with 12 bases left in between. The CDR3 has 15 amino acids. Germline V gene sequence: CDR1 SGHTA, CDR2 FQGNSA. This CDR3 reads CASSFMAGPNSPLHF. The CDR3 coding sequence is TGTGCCAGCAGCTTTATGGCGGGGCCTAATTCACCCCTCCACTTT.

CDR3: CASSTSGTGEGYGYTF. CDR3 bases: TGTGCCAGCAGTACCTCCGGGACAGGGGAAGGGTATGGCTACACCTTC. The chain couples TRBV27 to TRBJ1-2; 10 nucleotides align to TRBD1. The CDR3 is made up of 16 amino acids. Trimming removed 5 bases from V and 5 bases from J; junction bases left unmatched: 11. The germline V gene encodes CDR1 MNHEY and CDR2 SMNVEV (reference sequence).

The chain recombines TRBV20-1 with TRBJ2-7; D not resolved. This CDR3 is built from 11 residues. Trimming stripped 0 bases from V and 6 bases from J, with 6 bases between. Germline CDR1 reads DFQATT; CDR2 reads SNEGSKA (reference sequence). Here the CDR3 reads CSARDSREQYF. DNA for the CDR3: TGCAGTGCTAGAGATTCACGCGAGCAGTACTTC.

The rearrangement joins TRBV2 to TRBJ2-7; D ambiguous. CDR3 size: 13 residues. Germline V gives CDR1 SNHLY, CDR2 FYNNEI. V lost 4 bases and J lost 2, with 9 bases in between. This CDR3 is CASSVGWAYEQYF. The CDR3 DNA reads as TGTGCCAGCAGTGTGGGATGGGCCTACGAGCAGTACTTC. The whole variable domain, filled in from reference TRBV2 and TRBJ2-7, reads EPEVTQTPSHQVTQMGQEVILRCVPISNHLYFYWYRQILGQKVEFLVSFYNNEISEKSEIFDDQFSVERPDGSNFTLKIRSTKLEDSAMYFCASSVGWAYEQYFGPGTRLTVT.

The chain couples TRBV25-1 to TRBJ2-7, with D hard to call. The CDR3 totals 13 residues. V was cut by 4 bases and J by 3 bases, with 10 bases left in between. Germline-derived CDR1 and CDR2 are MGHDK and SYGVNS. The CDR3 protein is CASSGLGIYEQYF. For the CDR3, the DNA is TGTGCCAGCAGTGGGTTAGGGATCTACGAGCAGTACTTC.

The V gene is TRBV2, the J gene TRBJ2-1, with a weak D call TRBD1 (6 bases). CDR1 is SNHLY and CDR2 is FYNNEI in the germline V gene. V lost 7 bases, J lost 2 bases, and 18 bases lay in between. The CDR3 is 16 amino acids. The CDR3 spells CASTWGLEGAYNEQFF. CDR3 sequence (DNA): TGTGCCAGCACTTGGGGCCTTGAGGGGGCCTACAATGAGCAGTTCTTC.

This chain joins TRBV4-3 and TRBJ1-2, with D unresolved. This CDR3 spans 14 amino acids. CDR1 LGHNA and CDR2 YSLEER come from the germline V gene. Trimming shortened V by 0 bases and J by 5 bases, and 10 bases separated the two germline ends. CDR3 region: CASSQDRSLYGYTF. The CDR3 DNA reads TGCGCCAGCAGCCAAGACCGAAGTTTGTATGGCTACACCTTC.

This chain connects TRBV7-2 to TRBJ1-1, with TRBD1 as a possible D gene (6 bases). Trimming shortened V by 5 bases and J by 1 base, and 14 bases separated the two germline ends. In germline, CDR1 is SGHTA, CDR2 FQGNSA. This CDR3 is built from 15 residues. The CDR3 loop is CASSQNRVKNTEAFF. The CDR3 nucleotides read TGTGCCAGCAGCCAAAACAGGGTTAAGAACACTGAAGCTTTCTTT.

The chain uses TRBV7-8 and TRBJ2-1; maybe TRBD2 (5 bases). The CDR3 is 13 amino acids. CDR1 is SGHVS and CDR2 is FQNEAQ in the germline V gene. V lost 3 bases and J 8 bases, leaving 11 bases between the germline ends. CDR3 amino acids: CASSFASSHEQFF. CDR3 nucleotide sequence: TGTGCCAGCAGCTTTGCTAGCAGCCATGAGCAGTTCTTC.

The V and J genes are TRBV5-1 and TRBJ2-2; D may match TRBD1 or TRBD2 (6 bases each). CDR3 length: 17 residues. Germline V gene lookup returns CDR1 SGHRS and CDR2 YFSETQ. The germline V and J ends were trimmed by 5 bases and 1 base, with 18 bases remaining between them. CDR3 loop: CASSPVSGAKNTGELFF. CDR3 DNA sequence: TGCGCCAGCAGTCCTGTTTCGGGGGCAAAGAACACCGGGGAGCTGTTTTTT.

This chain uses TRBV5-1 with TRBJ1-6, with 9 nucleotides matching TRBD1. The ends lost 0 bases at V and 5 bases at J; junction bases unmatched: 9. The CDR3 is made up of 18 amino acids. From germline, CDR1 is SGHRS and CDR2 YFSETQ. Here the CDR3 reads CASSLDGQGIQNNSPLHF. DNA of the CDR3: TGCGCCAGCAGCTTGGACGGACAGGGGATTCAAAATAATTCACCCCTCCACTTT.

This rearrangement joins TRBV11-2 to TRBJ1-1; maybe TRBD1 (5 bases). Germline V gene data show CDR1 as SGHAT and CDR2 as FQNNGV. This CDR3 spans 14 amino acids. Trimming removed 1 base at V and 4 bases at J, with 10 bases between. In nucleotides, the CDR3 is TGTGCCAGCAGCTTAGGGGGGGAGAGCACTGAAGCTTTCTTT. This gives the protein CASSLGGESTEAFF.

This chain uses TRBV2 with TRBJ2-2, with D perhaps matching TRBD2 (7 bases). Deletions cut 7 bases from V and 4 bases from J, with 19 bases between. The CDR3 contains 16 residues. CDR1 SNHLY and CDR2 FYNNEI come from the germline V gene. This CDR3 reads CASTTWGGAGTGELFF. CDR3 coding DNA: TGTGCCAGCACCACCTGGGGGGGGGCTGGCACCGGGGAGCTGTTTTTT.

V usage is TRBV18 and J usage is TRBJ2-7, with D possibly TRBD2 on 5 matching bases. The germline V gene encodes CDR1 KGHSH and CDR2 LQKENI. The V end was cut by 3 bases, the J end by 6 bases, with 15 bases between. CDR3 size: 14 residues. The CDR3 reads CASSPPERVGEQYF. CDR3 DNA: TGTGCCAGCTCACCGCCGGAGAGGGTTGGCGAGCAGTACTTC.

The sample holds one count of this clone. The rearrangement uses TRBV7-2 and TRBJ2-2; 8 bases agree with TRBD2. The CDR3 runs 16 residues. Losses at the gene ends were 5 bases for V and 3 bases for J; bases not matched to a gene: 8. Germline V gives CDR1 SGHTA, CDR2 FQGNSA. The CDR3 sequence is CASSPISGSHTGELFF. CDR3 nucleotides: TGTGCCAGCAGCCCCATAAGCGGGAGTCACACCGGGGAGCTGTTTTTT.

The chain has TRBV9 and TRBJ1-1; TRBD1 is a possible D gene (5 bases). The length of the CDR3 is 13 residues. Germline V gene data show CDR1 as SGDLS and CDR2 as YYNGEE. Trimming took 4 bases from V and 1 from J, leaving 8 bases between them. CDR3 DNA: TGTGCCAGCAGCCCCACAGGGAACACTGAAGCTTTCTTT. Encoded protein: CASSPTGNTEAFF.

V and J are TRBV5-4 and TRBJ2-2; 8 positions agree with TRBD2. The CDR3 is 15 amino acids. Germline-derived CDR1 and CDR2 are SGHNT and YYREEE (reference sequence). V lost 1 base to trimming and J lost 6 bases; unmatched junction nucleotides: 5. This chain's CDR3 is CASSLNGGASGELFF. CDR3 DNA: TGTGCCAGCAGCTTGAACGGGGGGGCCTCCGGGGAGCTGTTTTTT.

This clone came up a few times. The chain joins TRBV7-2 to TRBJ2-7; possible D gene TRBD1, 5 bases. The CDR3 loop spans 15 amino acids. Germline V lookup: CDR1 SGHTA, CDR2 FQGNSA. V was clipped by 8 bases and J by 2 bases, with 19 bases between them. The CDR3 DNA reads TGTGCCAGCGGAACTCCCGTGCCCAGGGCCTACGAGCAGTACTTC. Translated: CASGTPVPRAYEQYF.

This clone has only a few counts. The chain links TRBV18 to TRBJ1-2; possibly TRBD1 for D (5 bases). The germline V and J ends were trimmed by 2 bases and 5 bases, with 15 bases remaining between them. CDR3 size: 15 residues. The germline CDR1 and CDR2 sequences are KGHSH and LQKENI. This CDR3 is CASSPYDRPSYGYTF. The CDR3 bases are TGTGCCAGCTCACCATACGACAGACCGAGTTATGGCTACACCTTC. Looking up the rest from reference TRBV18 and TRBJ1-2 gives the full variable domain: NAGVMQNPRHLVRRRGQEARLRCSPMKGHSHVYWYRQLPEEGLKFMVYLQKENIIDESGMPKERFSAEFPKEGPSILRIQQVVRGDSAAYFCASSPYDRPSYGYTFGSGTRLTVV.

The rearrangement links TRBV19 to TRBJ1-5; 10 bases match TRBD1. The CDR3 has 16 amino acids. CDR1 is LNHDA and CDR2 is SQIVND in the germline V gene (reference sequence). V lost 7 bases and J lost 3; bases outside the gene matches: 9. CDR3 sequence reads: CASIAGTGANNQPQHF. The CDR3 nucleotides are TGTGCCAGTATCGCAGGGACAGGGGCGAACAATCAGCCCCAGCATTTT.

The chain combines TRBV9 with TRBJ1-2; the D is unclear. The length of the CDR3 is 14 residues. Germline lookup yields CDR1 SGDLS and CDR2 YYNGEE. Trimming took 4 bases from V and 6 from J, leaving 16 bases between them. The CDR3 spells CASSPRERDHGYTF. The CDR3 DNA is TGTGCCAGCAGCCCCCGGGAACGGGATCATGGCTACACCTTC.